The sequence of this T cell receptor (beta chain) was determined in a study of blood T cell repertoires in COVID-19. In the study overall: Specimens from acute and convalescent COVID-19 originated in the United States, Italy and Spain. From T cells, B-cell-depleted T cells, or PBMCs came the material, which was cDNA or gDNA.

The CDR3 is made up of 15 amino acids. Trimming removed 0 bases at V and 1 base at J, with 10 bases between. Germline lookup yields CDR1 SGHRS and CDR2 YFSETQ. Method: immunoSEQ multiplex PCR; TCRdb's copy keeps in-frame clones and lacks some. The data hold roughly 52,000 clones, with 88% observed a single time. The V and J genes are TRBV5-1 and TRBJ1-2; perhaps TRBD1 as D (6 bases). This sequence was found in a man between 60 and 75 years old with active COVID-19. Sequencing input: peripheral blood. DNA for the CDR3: TGCGCCAGCAGCTTGGGGTCCAGGGGTAACTATGGCTACACCTTC. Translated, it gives CASSLGSRGNYGYTF.